This T cell receptor (beta chain) was recorded in a study of blood T cell repertoires in COVID-19. Study in general: There were acute and convalescent COVID-19 samples, and they came from the United States, Italy and Spain. In each case, the material was cDNA or gDNA derived from T cells, B-cell-depleted T cells, or PBMCs.

Original analysis: Reference gene primers were amplified, and this amplification served to estimate nucleated cell counts. TCRdb's copy holds only in-frame clones and misses some; the assay was immunoSEQ multiplex PCR. That table is the source of V, J and clone size, and D and trimming were worked out from the DNA. The table includes approximately 60,000 clones, approximately 84% detected once. The CDR3 has 15 residues. The ends were cut back, 2 bases at V and 1 base at J, with 15 bases in the middle. The germline V gene has CDR1 GTSNPN and CDR2 SVGIG (reference sequence). The sequence was collected from a man aged 65-85 years with active COVID-19. The sequencing input was peripheral blood. V gene TRBV30 combines with J gene TRBJ2-7, with TRBD1 as a possible D gene (6 bases). CDR3 sequence reads: CAWSTVGGGSYEQYF. The DNA of the CDR3 is TGTGCCTGGAGTACAGTAGGGGGTGGTTCCTACGAGCAGTACTTC.